The next 31 T cell receptor beta chains were all read from a single sample in a study of blood T cell repertoires in COVID-19. The table came from immunoSEQ multiplex PCR; TCRdb's copy has only in-frame clones and leaves some out. This sample has fewer than 350,000 clones, with 80% to 95% found just once. Sequencing input: peripheral blood. Receptors were obtained from a young woman with COVID-19, enrolled during active disease.

The rearrangement uses TRBV6-1 and TRBJ2-7; tentatively, D is TRBD1 (5 bases). The CDR3 consists of 15 residues. V was clipped by 1 base and J by 2 bases, with 12 bases between them. CDR1 is MNHNS and CDR2 is SASEGT in the germline V gene. The CDR3: CASSEGWTPTYEQYF. DNA of the CDR3: TGTGCCAGCAGTGAAGGGTGGACACCTACCTACGAGCAGTACTTC.

The chain uses TRBV14 and TRBJ2-1; TRBD2 is a possible D gene (5 bases). CDR1 SGHDN and CDR2 FVKESK come from the germline V gene. The CDR3 runs 17 residues. Trimming left V 4 bases short and J 0 bases short, with 16 bases between. CDR3 in amino acids: CASSPLPLVSSYNEQFF. The CDR3 DNA follows: TGTGCCAGCAGCCCCCTCCCACTAGTCTCCTCCTACAATGAGCAGTTCTTC. Filled out from reference TRBV14 and TRBJ2-1, the complete variable domain reads EAGVTQFPSHSVIEKGQTVTLRCDPISGHDNLYWYRRVMGKEIKFLLHFVKESKQDESGMPNNRFLAERTGGTYSTLKVQPAELEDSGVYFCASSPLPLVSSYNEQFFGPGTRLTVL.

The chain joins TRBV10-3 to TRBJ1-2; 10 positions agree with TRBD1. V trimming: 11 bases; J trimming: 6 bases; junction bases outside the gene matches: 6. CDR3 size: 12 residues. In germline, CDR1 is ENHRY, CDR2 SYGVKD. The CDR3 region is CAASGTGDGYTF. The DNA for the CDR3 is TGTGCCGCCTCCGGGACAGGGGATGGCTACACCTTC.

This clone showed up just a few times. The rearrangement uses TRBV28 and TRBJ1-5; no clear D. This CDR3 is 15 amino acids long. Trimming pared 7 bases from V and 2 bases from J, leaving 15 bases between. The germline V gene encodes CDR1 MDHEN and CDR2 SYDVKM. CDR3 coding DNA: TGTGCCAGCACCCTTGGAGCGACGGGCAATCAGCCCCAGCATTTT. Amino acid sequence: CASTLGATGNQPQHF.

The V gene is TRBV5-1, the J gene TRBJ2-7; D possibly corresponds to TRBD1 (6 bases). The CDR3 runs to 15 residues. The germline V gene encodes CDR1 SGHRS and CDR2 YFSETQ. Trimming removed 2 bases at V and 0 bases at J, with 12 bases between. The CDR3 coding sequence is TGCGCCAGCAGCTTAGGGGACACCCTCTCCTACGAGCAGTACTTC. Residues: CASSLGDTLSYEQYF.

The chain has TRBV29-1 and TRBJ1-1; possible D gene TRBD1, 5 bases. This CDR3 is 13 amino acids long. Trimming took off 7 bases at V and 4 bases at J, with 16 bases between the two ends. CDR1 and CDR2 (germline): SQVTM, ANQGSEA. The CDR3 DNA reads as TGCAGCGCCGACCCCAGGGTGGGCACTGAAGCTTTCTTT. Its protein is CSADPRVGTEAFF.

The chain employs TRBV14 and TRBJ1-1; 8 bases are shared with TRBD1. With 4 bases clipped from V and 5 bases from J, the junction kept 12 bases outside the gene matches. The CDR3 is 16 residues long. Per the germline V gene, CDR1 is SGHDN and CDR2 is FVKESK. Written as DNA, the CDR3 is TGTGCCAGCAGCCTCCACCCCGGACAGGGTGGAACTGAAGCTTTCTTT. The encoded protein is CASSLHPGQGGTEAFF.

The chain combines TRBV28 with TRBJ2-6, with TRBD1 as a possible D gene (5 bases). Germline values: CDR1 MDHEN, CDR2 SYDVKM. Trimming cost V 3 bases and J 0 bases, with 12 bases left between them. This CDR3 is built from 17 residues. DNA for the CDR3: TGTGCCAGCAGTTTGCTAGGGGCCTTCTCTGGGGCCAACGTCCTGACTTTC. Its protein product is CASSLLGAFSGANVLTF.

The J gene is TRBJ2-7, the V gene TRBV6-2 or TRBV6-3, with 7 bases aligning to TRBD1. In germline, CDR1 is MNHEY, CDR2 SVGEGT. This CDR3 is built from 14 residues. With V trimmed by 3 bases and J by 4 bases, 6 bases remained unmatched. CDR3 residues: CASSYSLTGYEQYF. In DNA, the CDR3 is TGTGCCAGCAGTTATTCTCTGACAGGGTACGAGCAGTACTTC.

The rearrangement links TRBV30 to TRBJ2-7; a weak D match, TRBD2 (6 bases). CDR3 length equals 14 residues. The germline CDR1 and CDR2 sequences are GTSNPN and SVGIG (reference sequence). Trimming stripped 2 bases from V and 3 bases from J, with 14 bases between. CDR3 coding DNA: TGTGCCTGGAGTAGGAGGGGAGCGGACTACGAGCAGTACTTC. Encoded protein: CAWSRRGADYEQYF.

V is TRBV19 and J is TRBJ2-1; tentative D call: TRBD2 (7 bases). The CDR3 is 14 amino acids. Per the germline V gene, CDR1 is LNHDA and CDR2 is SQIVND (reference sequence). Between the trimmed V and J ends, which lost 5 bases and 4 bases, there was a span of 12 bases. For the CDR3, the DNA is TGTGCCAGTAGTGGCGGGGGCGATTACAATGAGCAGTTCTTC. It specifies CASSGGGDYNEQFF.

The V gene is TRBV19, the J gene TRBJ1-3; D uncertain. Germline CDR1 is LNHDA and CDR2 is SQIVND (reference sequence). The V end lost 3 bases, the J end lost 0 bases, and 9 bases lay between the germline ends. The CDR3 totals 15 residues. The CDR3 protein is CASSMVENSGNTIYF. In DNA form, the CDR3 reads TGTGCCAGTAGTATGGTGGAGAACTCTGGAAACACCATATATTTT.

Here the CDR3 reads CSGRSHEQFF. The CDR3 DNA reads TGCAGCGGTAGGAGTCATGAGCAGTTCTTC. The chain employs TRBV29-1 and TRBJ2-1, with no clear D. CDR1 SQVTM and CDR2 ANQGSEA come from the germline V gene. This CDR3 comprises 10 residues. The ends were cut back, 7 bases at V and 8 bases at J, with 9 bases in the middle.

The chain joins TRBV6-5 to TRBJ2-1; D is perhaps TRBD1 (5 bases). Germline CDR1 and CDR2: MNHEY and SVGAGI. The CDR3 runs 15 residues. Between the trimmed V and J ends, which lost 2 bases and 7 bases, there was a span of 15 bases. CDR3 amino acids: CASSYNTRVRNEQFF. In nucleotides, the CDR3 is TGTGCCAGCAGTTACAATACCAGGGTACGGAATGAGCAGTTCTTC.

The genes are TRBV5-1 and TRBJ1-5, with D perhaps TRBD1 (5 bases). Per germline, CDR1 SGHRS and CDR2 YFSETQ. The CDR3 has 13 residues. The ends were cut back, 7 bases at V and 3 bases at J, with 11 bases in the middle. This CDR3 is CASRQYPNQPQHF. The CDR3 coding sequence is TGCGCCAGCCGACAGTATCCCAATCAGCCCCAGCATTTT.

The rearrangement uses TRBV29-1 and TRBJ2-3; 8 nucleotides line up with TRBD2. Germline CDR1 is SQVTM and CDR2 is ANQGSEA. There are 14 residues in the CDR3. V lost 4 bases to trimming and J lost 5 bases; unmatched junction nucleotides: 8. CDR3 amino acids: CSVVFAGGGDTQYF. CDR3 DNA sequence: TGCAGCGTTGTATTTGCGGGAGGAGGAGATACGCAGTATTTT.

On this clone itself: This specimen includes other DNA sequences encoding the same CDR3. V usage is TRBV28 and J usage is TRBJ1-4; 10 bases match TRBD1. From germline, CDR1 is MDHEN and CDR2 SYDVKM. This CDR3 comprises 14 residues. Trimming took 5 bases from V and 8 from J; bases not matched to a gene: 5. CDR3 bases: TGTGCCAGCAGTCGACAGGGGGCGAGGGAAAAACTGTTTTTT. Encoded protein: CASSRQGAREKLFF.

This chain joins TRBV6-5 and TRBJ1-2; a weak D match, TRBD1 (5 bases). Germline CDR1 MNHEY, CDR2 SVGAGI. V shed 5 bases and J shed 6 bases, with 13 bases lying between them. The CDR3 length is 13 residues. CDR3 loop: CASSPQGVDGYTF. As DNA, the CDR3 is TGTGCCAGCAGTCCCCAGGGTGTCGATGGCTACACCTTC.

V and J are TRBV7-9 and TRBJ1-1, with unresolved D. This CDR3 has 11 residues. CDR1 SEHNR and CDR2 FQNEAQ come from the germline V gene (reference sequence). V was shortened by 7 bases and J by 7 bases, with 10 bases between the two germline ends. The CDR3 nucleotides are TGTGCCAGCACCTCGGCGGTTGAAGCTTTCTTT. Its protein is CASTSAVEAFF.

The chain employs TRBV28 and TRBJ2-5; TRBD2 agrees at 15 bases. Germline-derived CDR1 and CDR2 are MDHEN and SYDVKM. The CDR3 consists of 17 residues. V shed 4 bases and J 5 bases; nucleotides not matched to a gene: 8. This chain's CDR3 is CASSSRTSGRATETQYF. The DNA for the CDR3 is TGTGCCAGCAGTTCTCGGACTAGCGGGAGGGCCACGGAGACCCAGTACTTC.

This sequence joins TRBV5-1 and TRBJ2-4; D may be TRBD1 (6 bases). The CDR3 covers 13 residues. Germline V CDR1 and CDR2: SGHRS, YFSETQ. The V and J ends lost 3 bases and 3 bases respectively, with 7 bases between them. The CDR3: CASSSDSKNIQYF. DNA for the CDR3: TGCGCCAGCAGCTCGGACAGCAAAAACATTCAGTACTTC.

The chain employs TRBV20-1 and TRBJ2-7; the D gene is possibly TRBD2 (6 bases). The germline CDR1 and CDR2 sequences are DFQATT and SNEGSKA (reference sequence). V lost 5 bases to trimming and J lost 7 bases, with 12 bases between them. This CDR3 comprises 11 residues. CDR3 bases: TGCAGTGCTCCGGGACTCCAGGAGCAGTACTTC. This encodes CSAPGLQEQYF.

The chain has TRBV9 and TRBJ1-2, with D hard to call. The CDR3 runs 15 residues. The germline gives CDR1 SGDLS, CDR2 YYNGEE. Trimming pared 4 bases from V and 7 bases from J, leaving 20 bases between. The CDR3, as DNA: TGTGCCAGCAGCTCAAACTCGGACTCGGAGCGTGGCTACACCTTC. Translating it yields CASSSNSDSERGYTF.

The V gene is TRBV5-6, the J gene TRBJ1-3; D call uncertain. The CDR3 consists of 17 residues. Germline V gene lookup returns CDR1 SGHDT and CDR2 YYEEEE. V was shortened by 0 bases and J by 3 bases, with 16 bases between the two germline ends. The CDR3 protein is CASSLESGNFGGNTIYF. Here the CDR3 DNA reads TGTGCCAGCAGCTTGGAATCGGGGAACTTCGGTGGAAACACCATATATTTT.

The rearrangement uses TRBV5-1 and TRBJ1-2; D might be TRBD1 (6 bases). Germline CDR1 reads SGHRS; CDR2 reads YFSETQ. This CDR3 has 14 residues. Trimming shortened V by 0 bases and J by 4 bases, and 10 bases separated the two germline ends. The CDR3 sequence is CASSLGGLAYGYTF. The CDR3 bases are TGCGCCAGCAGCTTGGGGGGGCTGGCCTATGGCTACACCTTC. The entire variable domain, with the rest obtained from reference TRBV5-1 and TRBJ1-2, is as follows: KAGVTQTPRYLIKTRGQQVTLSCSPISGHRSVSWYQQTPGQGLQFLFEYFSETQRNKGNFPGRFSGRQFSNSRSEMNVSTLELGDSALYLCASSLGGLAYGYTFGSGTRLTVV.

The V call is TRBV5-1, the J call TRBJ1-2; the match to TRBD1 covers 7 bases. The CDR3 extends over 17 amino acids. The V gene's germline CDR1 is SGHRS and CDR2 YFSETQ. The V segment lost 0 bases and the J segment 1 base; nucleotides outside the gene matches: 9. In DNA form, the CDR3 reads TGCGCCAGCAGCTTGGCTCTTCGGGACAGAGTTAACTATGGCTACACCTTC. Translating gives CASSLALRDRVNYGYTF.

V gene TRBV18 combines with J gene TRBJ2-1; 12 bases map to TRBD2. Trimming cost V 3 bases and J 10 bases; bases outside gene matches: 10. CDR3 length: 16 residues. Germline-derived CDR1 and CDR2 are KGHSH and LQKENI. The CDR3 coding sequence is TGTGCCAGCTCACCCGTCGGACTAGCGGGATATGGCGAGCAGTTCTTC. Protein product: CASSPVGLAGYGEQFF.

V and J are TRBV6-1 and TRBJ1-5; perhaps TRBD1 as D (6 bases). The CDR3 is 16 amino acids. V lost 4 bases and J 0 bases, leaving 13 bases between the germline ends. Germline V gene sequence: CDR1 MNHNS, CDR2 SASEGT. CDR3 in DNA: TGTGCCAGCAGTGTCATACAGGGTGGTAGCAATCAGCCCCAGCATTTT. Protein product: CASSVIQGGSNQPQHF.

The genes are TRBV28 and TRBJ2-2, with TRBD2 matching 8 bases. V gave up 4 bases and J gave up 4 bases; unmatched junction bases: 5. Germline lookup yields CDR1 MDHEN and CDR2 SYDVKM. This CDR3 is built from 15 residues. As DNA, the CDR3 is TGTGCCAGCAGTTGGGGGACTAGTCCCACCGGGGAGCTGTTTTTT. This gives the protein CASSWGTSPTGELFF.

The chain uses TRBV10-3 and TRBJ2-3, with 9 bases lining up with TRBD2. The length of the CDR3 is 17 residues. V shed 4 bases and J 6 bases; nucleotides not matched to a gene: 14. CDR1 ENHRY and CDR2 SYGVKD come from the germline V gene. The CDR3 DNA is TGTGCCATCAGTGGGGAGGCCTTCGCGGGGGGGGCGGATACGCAGTATTTT. It specifies CAISGEAFAGGADTQYF.

The chain recombines TRBV5-1 with TRBJ2-7; D is perhaps TRBD1 (5 bases). Germline V gene data show CDR1 as SGHRS and CDR2 as YFSETQ. V gave up 4 bases and J gave up 2 bases, with 22 bases separating them. The CDR3 runs 17 residues. The CDR3 DNA reads TGCGCCAGCAGCCCAGGTCGTCTTGACAGATCAGCCTACGAGCAGTACTTC. Protein product: CASSPGRLDRSAYEQYF.